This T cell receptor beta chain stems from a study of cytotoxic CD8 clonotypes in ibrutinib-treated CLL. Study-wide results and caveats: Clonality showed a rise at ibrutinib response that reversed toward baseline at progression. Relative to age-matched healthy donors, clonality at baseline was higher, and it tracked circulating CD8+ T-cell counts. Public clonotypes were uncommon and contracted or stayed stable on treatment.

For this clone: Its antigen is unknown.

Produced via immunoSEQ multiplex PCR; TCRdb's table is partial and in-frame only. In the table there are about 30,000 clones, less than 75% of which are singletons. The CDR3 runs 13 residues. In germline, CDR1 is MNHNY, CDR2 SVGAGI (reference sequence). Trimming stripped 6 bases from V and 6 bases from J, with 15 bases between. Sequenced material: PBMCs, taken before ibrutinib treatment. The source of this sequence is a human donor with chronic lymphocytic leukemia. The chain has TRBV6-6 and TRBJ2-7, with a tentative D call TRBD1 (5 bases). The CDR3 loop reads CASSLRANGEQYF. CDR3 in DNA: TGTGCCAGCAGCCTCAGGGCCAACGGCGAGCAGTACTTC.